Presented here are 2 T cell receptor beta chains from one specimen sequenced in a study of cytomegalovirus exposure and HLA in healthy donors. Libraries were prepared by immunoSEQ multiplex PCR; TCRdb keeps only in-frame clonotypes and omits some of them. The data contain 130,000 or so clones, over 85% of them singletons. The specimen was PBMCs. These receptor sequences come from a young man in good health and CMV-seronegative.

V is TRBV10-3 and J is TRBJ1-5, with D unresolved. CDR3 length equals 16 residues. The germline gives CDR1 ENHRY, CDR2 SYGVKD. Trimming removed 0 bases at V and 2 bases at J, with 11 bases between. Here the CDR3 reads CAISESGRMGNQPQHF. Here the CDR3 DNA reads TGTGCCATCAGTGAGTCGGGCAGAATGGGCAATCAGCCCCAGCATTTT.

J is TRBJ2-1 and V is TRBV7-9; TRBD1 might be the D (7 bases). The V gene lost 5 bases and the J gene lost 0 bases, with 17 bases spanning the gap. This CDR3 has 17 residues. The germline gives CDR1 SEHNR, CDR2 FQNEAQ (reference sequence). CDR3 nucleotides: TGTGCCAGCAGCGATCTTCGCGGGACAGTCTCCTACAATGAGCAGTTCTTC. Amino acids: CASSDLRGTVSYNEQFF.